Listed below are T cell receptor beta chains from one sample, sequenced in a study of blood T cells in healthy people across ages. TCRdb re-called the 5' RACE reads through MiXCR, storing one row per CDR3 protein. The data hold hundreds of thousands of distinct CDR3 sequences, with about 30% observed a single time. The sequencing sample was made of blood. The receptors originated from a woman at least 80 years old in good health. CDR3s include the opening cysteine and the closing phenylalanine or tryptophan. The order of the fields is J gene, clone size, V gene, D gene, CDR3 DNA, CDR3 protein. A D gene is named only where the DNA matches it firmly. Clone size is shown for a subset of rows, as once, few, many or a class of expanded clone.

j_gene: TRBJ2-5; abundance: .; v_gene: TRBV20-1; d_gene: TRBD2; CDR3nt: TGCAGTGCTAGAGATCGGAGTAGCGGGAGTGAGGAGACCCAGTACTTC; CDR3aa: CSARDRSSGSEETQYF
j_gene: TRBJ1-3; abundance: .; v_gene: TRBV5-8; d_gene: .; CDR3nt: TGTGCCAGCAGCTTGAGGGGTACAACTGGAAACACCATATATTTT; CDR3aa: CASSLRGTTGNTIYF
j_gene: TRBJ2-7; abundance: many; v_gene: TRBV7-8; d_gene: TRBD2; CDR3nt: TGTGCCAGCAGCTTAGGACCATTCAAAGGACTAGCGGGGCACCTTAAAACCTACGAGCAGTACTTC; CDR3aa: CASSLGPFKGLAGHLKTYEQYF
j_gene: TRBJ2-3; abundance: few; v_gene: TRBV2; d_gene: .; CDR3nt: TGTGCCAGCAGGATCTCTCCCTGGCGGGACCTGCAGTATTTT; CDR3aa: CASRISPWRDLQYF
j_gene: TRBJ1-1; abundance: .; v_gene: TRBV2; d_gene: TRBD1; CDR3nt: TGTGCCAGCAGTGACTTTCTTGACCGGACAGGGGAGCACACTGAAGCTTTCTTT; CDR3aa: CASSDFLDRTGEHTEAFF
j_gene: TRBJ1-1; abundance: many; v_gene: TRBV30; d_gene: TRBD1; CDR3nt: TGTGCCTGGCGTTGGACAGGAGGGAACACTGAAGCTTTCTTT; CDR3aa: CAWRWTGGNTEAFF
j_gene: TRBJ2-5; abundance: .; v_gene: TRBV6-6; d_gene: .; CDR3nt: TGTGCCAGCAGTTATTCGGAGCTAGAGACCCAGTACTTC; CDR3aa: CASSYSELETQYF
j_gene: TRBJ1-5; abundance: few; v_gene: TRBV24-1; d_gene: TRBD1; CDR3nt: TGTGCCACCAGTGACGGACAGGGCAATCAGCCCCAGCATTTT; CDR3aa: CATSDGQGNQPQHF
j_gene: TRBJ2-1; abundance: many; v_gene: TRBV6-1; d_gene: .; CDR3nt: TGTGCCAGCAGTGCGCACAATGAGCAGTTCTTC; CDR3aa: CASSAHNEQFF
j_gene: TRBJ1-4; abundance: many; v_gene: TRBV4-2; d_gene: .; CDR3nt: TGTGCCAGCAGCCCGTCCGGGCGAAGGACAACTAATGAAAAACTGTTTTTT; CDR3aa: CASSPSGRRTTNEKLFF
j_gene: TRBJ1-2; abundance: many; v_gene: TRBV30; d_gene: .; CDR3nt: TGTGCCTGGAGTCCGAATGGGGCTTATGGCTACACCTTC; CDR3aa: CAWSPNGAYGYTF
j_gene: TRBJ2-2; abundance: few; v_gene: TRBV29-1; d_gene: .; CDR3nt: TGCAGCGTTCCCGATGGCACCGGGGAGCTGTTTTTT; CDR3aa: CSVPDGTGELFF
j_gene: TRBJ2-1; abundance: many; v_gene: TRBV12-3/TRBV12-4; d_gene: .; CDR3nt: TGTGCCAGCAGTTTAAAACGGGGTGATGAGCAGTTCTTC; CDR3aa: CASSLKRGDEQFF
j_gene: TRBJ2-3; abundance: many; v_gene: TRBV7-3; d_gene: TRBD2; CDR3nt: TGTGCCAGCAGCTTAAGGGCGGGGGGCCGGTTTACTAGCACAGATACGCAGTATTTT; CDR3aa: CASSLRAGGRFTSTDTQYF
j_gene: TRBJ2-1; abundance: many; v_gene: TRBV18; d_gene: TRBD2; CDR3nt: TGTGCCAGCTCAGTCACAGAGCCCGGACTAGCTGGGTATGAGCAGTTCTTC; CDR3aa: CASSVTEPGLAGYEQFF
j_gene: TRBJ1-2; abundance: few; v_gene: TRBV30; d_gene: .; CDR3nt: TGTGCCTGGAGGGGGGATCAGGGCTCTGCCTACACCTTC; CDR3aa: CAWRGDQGSAYTF
j_gene: TRBJ2-2; abundance: .; v_gene: TRBV11-1; d_gene: .; CDR3nt: TGTGCCAGCAGCTTGGATCCGGGACTCCGGAGGGGCACCGGGGAGCTGTTTTTT; CDR3aa: CASSLDPGLRRGTGELFF
j_gene: TRBJ2-3; abundance: .; v_gene: TRBV7-9; d_gene: TRBD2; CDR3nt: TGTGCCAGCAGCGTAGGGACTAGCGGGGTAGATACGCAGTATTTT; CDR3aa: CASSVGTSGVDTQYF
j_gene: TRBJ2-1; abundance: many; v_gene: TRBV5-1; d_gene: TRBD2; CDR3nt: TGCGCCAGCAGCAGGCTAGCGGGAAACAATGAGCAGTTCTTC; CDR3aa: CASSRLAGNNEQFF
j_gene: TRBJ2-1; abundance: .; v_gene: TRBV28; d_gene: .; CDR3nt: TGTGCCAGCAGTTACATCCTTGGTGAGCAGTTCTTC; CDR3aa: CASSYILGEQFF
j_gene: TRBJ1-1; abundance: .; v_gene: TRBV7-2; d_gene: .; CDR3nt: TGTGCCAGCAGCCCTCGAGGTAGGGCCCTAGAAGCTTTCTTT; CDR3aa: CASSPRGRALEAFF
j_gene: TRBJ2-3; abundance: .; v_gene: TRBV11-3; d_gene: .; CDR3nt: TGTGCCAGCAGCCCTCATAGTGGGCCAGATACGCAGTATTTT; CDR3aa: CASSPHSGPDTQYF